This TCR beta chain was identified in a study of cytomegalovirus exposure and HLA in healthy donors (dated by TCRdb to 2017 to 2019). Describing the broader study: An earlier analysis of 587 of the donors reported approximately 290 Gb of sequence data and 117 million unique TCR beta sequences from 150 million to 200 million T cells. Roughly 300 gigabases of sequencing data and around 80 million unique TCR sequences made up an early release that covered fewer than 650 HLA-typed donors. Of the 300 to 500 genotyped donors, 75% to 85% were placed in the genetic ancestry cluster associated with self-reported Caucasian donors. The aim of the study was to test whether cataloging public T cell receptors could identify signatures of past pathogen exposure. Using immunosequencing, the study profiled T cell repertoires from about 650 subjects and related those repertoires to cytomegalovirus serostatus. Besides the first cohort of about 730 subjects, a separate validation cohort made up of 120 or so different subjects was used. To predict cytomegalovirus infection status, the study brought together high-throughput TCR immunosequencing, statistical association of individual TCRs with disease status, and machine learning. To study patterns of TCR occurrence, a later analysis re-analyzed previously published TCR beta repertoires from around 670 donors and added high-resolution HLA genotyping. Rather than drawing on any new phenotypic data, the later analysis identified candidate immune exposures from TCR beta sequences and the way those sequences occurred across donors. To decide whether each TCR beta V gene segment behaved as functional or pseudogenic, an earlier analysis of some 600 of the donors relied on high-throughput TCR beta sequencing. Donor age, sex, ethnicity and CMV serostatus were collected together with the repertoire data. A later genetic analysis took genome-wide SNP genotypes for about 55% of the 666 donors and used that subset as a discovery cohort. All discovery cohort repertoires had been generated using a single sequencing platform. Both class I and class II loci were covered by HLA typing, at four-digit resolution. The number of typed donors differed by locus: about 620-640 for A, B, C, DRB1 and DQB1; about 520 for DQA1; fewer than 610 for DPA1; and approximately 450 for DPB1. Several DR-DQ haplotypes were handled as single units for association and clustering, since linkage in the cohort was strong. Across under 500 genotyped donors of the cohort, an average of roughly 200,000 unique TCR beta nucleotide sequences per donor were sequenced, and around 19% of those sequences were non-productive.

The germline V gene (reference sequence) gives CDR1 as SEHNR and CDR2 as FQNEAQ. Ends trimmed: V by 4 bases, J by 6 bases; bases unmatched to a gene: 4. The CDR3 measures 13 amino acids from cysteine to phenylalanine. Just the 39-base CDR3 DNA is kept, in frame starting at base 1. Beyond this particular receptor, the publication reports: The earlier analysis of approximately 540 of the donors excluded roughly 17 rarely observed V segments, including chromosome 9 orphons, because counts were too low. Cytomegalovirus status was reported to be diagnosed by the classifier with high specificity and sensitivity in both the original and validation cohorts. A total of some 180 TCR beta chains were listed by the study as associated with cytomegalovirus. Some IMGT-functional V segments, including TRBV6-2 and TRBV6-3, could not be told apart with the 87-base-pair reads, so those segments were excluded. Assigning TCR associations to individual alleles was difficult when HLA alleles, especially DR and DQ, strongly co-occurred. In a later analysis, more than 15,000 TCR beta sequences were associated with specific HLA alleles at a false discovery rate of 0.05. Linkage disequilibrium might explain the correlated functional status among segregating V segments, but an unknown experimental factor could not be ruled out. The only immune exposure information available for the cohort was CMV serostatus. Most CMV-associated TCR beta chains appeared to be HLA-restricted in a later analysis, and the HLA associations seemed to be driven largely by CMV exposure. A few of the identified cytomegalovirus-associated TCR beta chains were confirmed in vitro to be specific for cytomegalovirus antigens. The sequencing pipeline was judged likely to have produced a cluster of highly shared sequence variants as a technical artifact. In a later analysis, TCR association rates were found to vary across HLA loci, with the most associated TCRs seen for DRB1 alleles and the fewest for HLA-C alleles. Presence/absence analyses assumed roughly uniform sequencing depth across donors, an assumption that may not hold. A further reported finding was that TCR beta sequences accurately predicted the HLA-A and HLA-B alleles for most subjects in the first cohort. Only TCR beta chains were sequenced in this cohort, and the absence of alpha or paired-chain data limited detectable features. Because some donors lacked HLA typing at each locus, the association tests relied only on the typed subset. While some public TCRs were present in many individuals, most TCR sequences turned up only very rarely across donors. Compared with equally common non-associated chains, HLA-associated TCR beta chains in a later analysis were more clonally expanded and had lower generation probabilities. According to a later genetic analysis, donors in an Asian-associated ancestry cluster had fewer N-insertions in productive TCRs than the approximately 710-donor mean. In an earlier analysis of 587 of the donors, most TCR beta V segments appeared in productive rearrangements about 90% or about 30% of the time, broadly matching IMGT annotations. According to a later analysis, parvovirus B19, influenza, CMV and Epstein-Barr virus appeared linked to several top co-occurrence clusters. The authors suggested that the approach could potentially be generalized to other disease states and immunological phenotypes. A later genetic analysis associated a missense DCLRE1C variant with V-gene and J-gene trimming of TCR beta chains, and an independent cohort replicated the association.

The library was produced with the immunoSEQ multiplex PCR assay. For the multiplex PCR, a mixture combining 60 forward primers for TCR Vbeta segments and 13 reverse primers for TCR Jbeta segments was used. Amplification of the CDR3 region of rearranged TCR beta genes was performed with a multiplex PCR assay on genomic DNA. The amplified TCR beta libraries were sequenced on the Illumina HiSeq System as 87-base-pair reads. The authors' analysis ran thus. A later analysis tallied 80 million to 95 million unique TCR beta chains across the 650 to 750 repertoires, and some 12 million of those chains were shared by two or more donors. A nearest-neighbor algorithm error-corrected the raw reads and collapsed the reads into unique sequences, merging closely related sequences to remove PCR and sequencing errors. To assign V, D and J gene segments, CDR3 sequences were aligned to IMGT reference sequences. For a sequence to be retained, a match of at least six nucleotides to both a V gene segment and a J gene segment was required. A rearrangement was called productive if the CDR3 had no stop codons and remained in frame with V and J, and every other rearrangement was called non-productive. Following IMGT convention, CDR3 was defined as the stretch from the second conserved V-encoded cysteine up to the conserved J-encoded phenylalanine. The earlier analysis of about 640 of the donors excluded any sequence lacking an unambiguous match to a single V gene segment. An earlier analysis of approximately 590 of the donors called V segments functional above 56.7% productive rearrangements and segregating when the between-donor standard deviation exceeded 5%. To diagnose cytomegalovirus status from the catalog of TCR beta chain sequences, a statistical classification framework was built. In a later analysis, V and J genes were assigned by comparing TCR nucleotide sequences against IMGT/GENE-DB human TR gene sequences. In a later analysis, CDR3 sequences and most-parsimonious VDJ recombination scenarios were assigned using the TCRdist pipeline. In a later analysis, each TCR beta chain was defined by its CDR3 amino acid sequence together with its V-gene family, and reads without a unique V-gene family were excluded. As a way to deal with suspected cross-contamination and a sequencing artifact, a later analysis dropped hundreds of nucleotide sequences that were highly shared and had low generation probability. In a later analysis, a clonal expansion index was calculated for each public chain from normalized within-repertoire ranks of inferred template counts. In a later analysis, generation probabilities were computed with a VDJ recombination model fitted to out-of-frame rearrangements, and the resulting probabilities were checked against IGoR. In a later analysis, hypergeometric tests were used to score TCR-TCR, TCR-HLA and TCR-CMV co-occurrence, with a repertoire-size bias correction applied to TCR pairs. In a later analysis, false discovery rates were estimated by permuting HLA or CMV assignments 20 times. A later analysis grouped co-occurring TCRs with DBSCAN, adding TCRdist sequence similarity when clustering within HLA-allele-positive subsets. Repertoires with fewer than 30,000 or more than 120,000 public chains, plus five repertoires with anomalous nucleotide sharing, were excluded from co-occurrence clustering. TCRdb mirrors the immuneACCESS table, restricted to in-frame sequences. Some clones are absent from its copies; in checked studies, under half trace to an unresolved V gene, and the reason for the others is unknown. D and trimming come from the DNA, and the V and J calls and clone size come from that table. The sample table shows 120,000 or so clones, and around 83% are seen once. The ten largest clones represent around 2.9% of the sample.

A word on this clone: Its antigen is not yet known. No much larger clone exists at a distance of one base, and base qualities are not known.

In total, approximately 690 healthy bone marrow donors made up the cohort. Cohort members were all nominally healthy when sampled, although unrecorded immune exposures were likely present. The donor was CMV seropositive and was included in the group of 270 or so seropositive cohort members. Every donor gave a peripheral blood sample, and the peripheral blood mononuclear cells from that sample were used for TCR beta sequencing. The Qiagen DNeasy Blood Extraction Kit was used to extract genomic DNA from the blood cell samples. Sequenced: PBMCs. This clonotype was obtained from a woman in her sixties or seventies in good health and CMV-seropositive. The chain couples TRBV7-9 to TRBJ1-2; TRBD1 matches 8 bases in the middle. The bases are TGTGCCAGCAGCTCCGACAGGGGAGATGGCTACACCTTC. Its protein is CASSSDRGDGYTF.